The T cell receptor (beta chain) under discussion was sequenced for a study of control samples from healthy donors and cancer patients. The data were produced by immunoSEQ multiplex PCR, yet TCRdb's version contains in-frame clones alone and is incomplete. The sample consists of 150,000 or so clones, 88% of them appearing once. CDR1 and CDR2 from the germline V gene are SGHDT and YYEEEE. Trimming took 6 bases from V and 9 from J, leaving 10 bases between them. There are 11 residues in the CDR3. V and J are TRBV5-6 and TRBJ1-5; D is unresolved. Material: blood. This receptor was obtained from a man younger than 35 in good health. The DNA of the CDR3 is TGTGCCAGCAACCTGAGACCGCCCCAGCATTTT. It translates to CASNLRPPQHF. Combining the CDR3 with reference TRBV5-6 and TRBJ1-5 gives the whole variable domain DAGVTQSPTHLIKTRGQQVTLRCSPKSGHDTVSWYQQALGQGPQFIFQYYEEEERQRGNFPDRFSGHQFPNYSSELNVNALLLGDSALYLCASNLRPPQHFGDGTRLSIL.